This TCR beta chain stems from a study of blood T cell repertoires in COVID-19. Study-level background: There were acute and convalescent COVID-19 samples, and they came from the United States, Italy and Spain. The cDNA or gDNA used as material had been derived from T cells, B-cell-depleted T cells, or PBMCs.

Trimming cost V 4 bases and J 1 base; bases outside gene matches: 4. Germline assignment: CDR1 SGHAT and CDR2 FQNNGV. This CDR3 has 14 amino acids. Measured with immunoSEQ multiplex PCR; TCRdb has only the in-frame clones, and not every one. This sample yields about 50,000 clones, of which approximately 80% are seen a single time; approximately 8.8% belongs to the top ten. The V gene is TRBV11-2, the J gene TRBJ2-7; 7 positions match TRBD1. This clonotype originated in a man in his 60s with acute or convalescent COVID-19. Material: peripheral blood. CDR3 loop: CASSYGDRSYEQYF. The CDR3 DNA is TGTGCCAGCAGCTATGGGGACAGATCCTACGAGCAGTACTTC.